This TCR beta chain was documented in a study of blood T cell repertoires in COVID-19 (dated by TCRdb to about 2020). Background for the entire study: Collaborator samples came from the United States, Italy and Spain and covered acute and convalescent phases of COVID-19. The prospective study material was composed of cDNA or gDNA derived from T cells, B-cell-depleted T cells, or PBMCs. Subjects who had been exposed to COVID-19, were actively infected with it, or had recovered from it provided the deeply sampled blood TCRbeta repertoires that made up the dataset. A freely available public database, intended as a resource for researchers studying the immune response to SARS-CoV-2, is where the repertoires were released. Samples came from the ongoing ImmuneRACE study (first 160 participants) plus 1,254 subjects from 6 global collaborators. The sample metadata nearly always contained a de-identified subject ID, COVID-19 status, age in years and sex. HLA class I and class II types, where available, came from metadata supplied by the sample provider rather than from assay-based typing.

This clone was observed once. The specificity of this receptor is unknown. Within one base of it there is no much larger clone, and no base qualities were kept. Study-wide conclusions, independent of this receptor: How much clinical and demographic metadata was included differed by source and by participant, and the metadata was provided uncurated.

Participants in the prospective study were aged 18 to 89 years, lived in 24 United States geographic areas, and enrolled through a virtual design. In the prospective study, cohorts were assigned on the basis of participant-reported clinical history obtained from a screening survey and a study questionnaire. Recovered participants in ImmuneRACE Cohort 3 were defined as having two consecutive negative NP/OP PCR tests, clearance from a healthcare professional, or resolution of symptoms. In the prospective study, whole blood, serum and a nasopharyngeal or oropharyngeal swab were collected from each participant by mobile phlebotomists. Over a roughly 2-month period, participants in the prospective study had the option of providing additional blood draws and questionnaires. Prospective study blood samples were shipped either frozen or at room temperature before DNA extraction. The immunoSEQ Assay, a bias-controlled multiplex PCR, was used to amplify TCRbeta CDR3 regions from genomic DNA. The study's processing was this. The number of nucleated cells in each sample was estimated by amplification of reference gene primers within the assay. Sequence reads were collapsed and filtered to measure the absolute abundance of every unique TCRbeta CDR3 rearrangement. For each sample, productive Simpson clonality was calculated as the square root of Simpson's diversity index over productive rearrangements. The source is immuneACCESS, and TCRdb retained only in-frame sequences with V and J called. Part of the clones is not carried over; for the studies checked, unresolved V genes explain less than half of this, and the remainder is unexplained. The DNA was the basis for D and trimming; V, J and clone size are from that table. Recorded for this sample are about 440,000 clones; about nine tenths of them occurred a single time. The ten top clones hold about 0.6% of the sample.

From the cysteine through the phenylalanine, the CDR3 covers 15 amino acids. CDR3 DNA is the only sequence kept; it has 45 bases, read in frame from the first base. Reading the germline V gene gives CDR1 KGHSH and CDR2 LQKENI. At the junction V is shortened by 5 bases and J by 3 bases; bases outside the gene matches: 7. The TCR originated in a man aged 18 to 29 who had recovered from COVID-19. Input material: PBMCs or T cells enriched from blood (not recorded which). The rearranged chain carries TRBV18 and TRBJ2-1, with 7 middle bases fitting TRBD1. Here is the DNA: TGTGCCAGCTCAAACGACAGGGTGATCTACAATGAGCAGTTCTTC. Translated, this is CASSNDRVIYNEQFF.